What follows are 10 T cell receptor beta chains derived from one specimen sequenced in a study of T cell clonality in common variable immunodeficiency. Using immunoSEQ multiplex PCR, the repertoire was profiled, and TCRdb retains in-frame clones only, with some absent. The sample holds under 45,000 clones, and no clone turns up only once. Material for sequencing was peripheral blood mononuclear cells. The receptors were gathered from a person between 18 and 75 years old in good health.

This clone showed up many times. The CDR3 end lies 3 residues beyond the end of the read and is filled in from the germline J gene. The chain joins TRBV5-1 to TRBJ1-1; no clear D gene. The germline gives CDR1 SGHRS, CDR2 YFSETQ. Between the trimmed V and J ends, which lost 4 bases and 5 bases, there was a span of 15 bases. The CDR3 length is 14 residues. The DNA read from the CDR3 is TGCGCCAGCAGCGAAACGAGGTGGCGGACTGAA. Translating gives CASSETRWRTE. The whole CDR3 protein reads CASSETRWRTEAFF.

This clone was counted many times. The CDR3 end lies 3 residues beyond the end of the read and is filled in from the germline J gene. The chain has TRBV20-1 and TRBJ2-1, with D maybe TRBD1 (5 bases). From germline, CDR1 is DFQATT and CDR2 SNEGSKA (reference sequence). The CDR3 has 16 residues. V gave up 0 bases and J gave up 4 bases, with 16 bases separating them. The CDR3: CSARDGRGGIYNEQFF. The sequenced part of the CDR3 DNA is TGCAGTGCTAGAGATGGTAGGGGTGGGATATACAATGAG.

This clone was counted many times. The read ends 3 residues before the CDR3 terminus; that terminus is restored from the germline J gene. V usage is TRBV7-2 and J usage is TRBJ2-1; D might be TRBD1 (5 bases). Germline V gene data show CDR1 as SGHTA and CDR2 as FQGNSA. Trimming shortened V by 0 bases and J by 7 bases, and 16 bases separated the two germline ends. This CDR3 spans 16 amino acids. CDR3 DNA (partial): TGTGCCAGCAGCTTAGCCGTGGGGCTTCGAGGTAATGAG. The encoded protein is CASSLAVGLRGNE. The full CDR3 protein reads CASSLAVGLRGNEQFF. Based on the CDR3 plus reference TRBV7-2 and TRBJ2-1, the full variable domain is GAGVSQSPSNKVTEKGKDVELRCDPISGHTALYWYRQSLGQGLEFLIYFQGNSAPDKSGLPSDRFSAERTGGSVSTLTIQRTQQEDSAVYLCASSLAVGLRGNEQFFGPGTRLTVL.

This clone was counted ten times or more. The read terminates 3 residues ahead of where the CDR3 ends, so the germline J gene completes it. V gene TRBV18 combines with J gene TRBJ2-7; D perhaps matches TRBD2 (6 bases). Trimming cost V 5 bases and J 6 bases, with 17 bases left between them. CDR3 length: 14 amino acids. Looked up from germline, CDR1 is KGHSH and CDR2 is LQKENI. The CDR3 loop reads CASSFSGSSIEQYF. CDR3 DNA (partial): TGTGCCAGCTCATTCAGCGGGTCGTCCATCGAG.

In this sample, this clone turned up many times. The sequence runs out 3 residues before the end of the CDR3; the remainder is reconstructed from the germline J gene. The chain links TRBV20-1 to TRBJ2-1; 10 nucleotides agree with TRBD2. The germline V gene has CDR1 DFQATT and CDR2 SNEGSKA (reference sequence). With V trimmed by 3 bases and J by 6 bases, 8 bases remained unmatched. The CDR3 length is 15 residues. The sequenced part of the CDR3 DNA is TGCAGTGCTAGCCCCCCGACTAGCGGGTTCAATGAG. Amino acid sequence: CSASPPTSGFNE. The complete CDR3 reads CSASPPTSGFNEQFF.

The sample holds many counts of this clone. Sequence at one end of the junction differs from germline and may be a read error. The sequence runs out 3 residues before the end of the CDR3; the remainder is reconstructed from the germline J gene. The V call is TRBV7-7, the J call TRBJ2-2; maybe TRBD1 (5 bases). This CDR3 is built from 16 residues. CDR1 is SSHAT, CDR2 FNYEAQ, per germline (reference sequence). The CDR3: CASSLGANPNTGELFF. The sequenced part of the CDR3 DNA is TGTGCTAGCAGCTTAGGGGCGAATCCGAACACCGGGGAG.

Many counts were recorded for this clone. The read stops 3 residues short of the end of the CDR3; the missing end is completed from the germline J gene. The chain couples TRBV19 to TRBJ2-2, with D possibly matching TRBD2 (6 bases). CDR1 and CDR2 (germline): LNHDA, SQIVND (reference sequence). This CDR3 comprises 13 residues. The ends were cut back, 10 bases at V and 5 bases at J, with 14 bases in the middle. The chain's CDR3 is CAIQTRGTGELFF. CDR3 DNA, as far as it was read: TGTGCCATACAAACCCGGGGGACCGGGGAG.

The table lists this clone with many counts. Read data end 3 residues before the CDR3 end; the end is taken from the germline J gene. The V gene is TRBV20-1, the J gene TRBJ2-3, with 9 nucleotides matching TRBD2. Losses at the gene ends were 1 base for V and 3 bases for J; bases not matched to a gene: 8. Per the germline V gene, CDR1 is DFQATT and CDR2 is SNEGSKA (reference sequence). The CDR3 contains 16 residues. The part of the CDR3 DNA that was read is TGCAGTGCTAGAGCCCCAGGACTAGCGAGGACAGATACG. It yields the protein CSARAPGLARTDT. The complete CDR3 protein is CSARAPGLARTDTQYF.

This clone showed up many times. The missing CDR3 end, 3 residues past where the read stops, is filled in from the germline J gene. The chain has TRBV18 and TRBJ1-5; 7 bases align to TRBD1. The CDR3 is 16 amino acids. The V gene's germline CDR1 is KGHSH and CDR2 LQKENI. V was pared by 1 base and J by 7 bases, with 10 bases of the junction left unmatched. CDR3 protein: CASSPLRQGDWQPQHF. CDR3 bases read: TGTGCCAGCTCACCACTCCGACAGGGCGATTGGCAGCCC.

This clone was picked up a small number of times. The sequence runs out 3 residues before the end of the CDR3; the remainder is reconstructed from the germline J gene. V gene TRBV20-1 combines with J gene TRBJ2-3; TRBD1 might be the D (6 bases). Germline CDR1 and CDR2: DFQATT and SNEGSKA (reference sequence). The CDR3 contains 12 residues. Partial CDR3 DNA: TGCAGTGCTAAACAGGGTACGGAGACG. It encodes CSAKQGTET. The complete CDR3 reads CSAKQGTETQYF.